This TCR beta chain is from a study of T cells expressing NK-cell markers. Study in general: The TCR beta repertoires were obtained from sorted CD3+CD56+NKG2C+, CD3+CD56+NKG2C- and CD3+CD56-NKG2C+ T cells. Overall study results and limits: These clonotypes additionally ranked first within the CD3+CD56-NKG2C+ fraction of a handful of donors.

This CDR3 comprises 12 residues. CDR1 is ENHRY and CDR2 is SYGVKD in the germline V gene. TCRdb processed the 5' RACE reads again and assigns one entry to each CDR3 protein, with no DNA. This sample contains 200,000 to 300,000 distinct CDR3 sequences. Concerning this clonotype itself: Its specificity is unknown.

The sequence derives from a man aged 18 to 29 in good health. The gene calls are TRBV10-3 and TRBJ2-5; TCRdb selects TRBD1, and the lack of DNA leaves this call unchecked. The sequenced sample was blood T cells: a sorted CD56 or NKG2C T cell subset, CD4+ or CD8+ T cells, or bulk PBMC T cells (not recorded which). The CDR3: CATFIGGQTQYF.